This T cell receptor (beta chain) emerged from a study of cytomegalovirus exposure and HLA in healthy donors (dated by TCRdb to the late 2010s). In terms of the full investigation: An earlier analysis of some 620 of the donors reported approximately 300 Gb of sequence data and 117 million unique TCR beta sequences obtained from roughly 170 million T cells. The genetic ancestry cluster associated with self-reported Caucasian donors included roughly 84% of the 398 genotyped donors. HLA typing covered class I and class II loci at four-digit resolution. On average, approximately 250,000 unique TCR beta nucleotide sequences were sequenced per donor among more than 350 genotyped donors of the cohort, with 15% to 20% of those sequences being non-productive. Using immunosequencing, the study profiled T cell repertoires from 640 or so subjects and related those repertoires to cytomegalovirus serostatus. Besides the first cohort of more than 650 subjects, a separate validation cohort made up of 120 or so different subjects was used. The study aimed to test whether signatures of past pathogen exposure could be identified by cataloging public T cell receptors. The number of donors typed differed by locus, with roughly 620-630 for A, B, C, DRB1 and DQB1, about 500 for DQA1, 600 to 610 for DPA1, and 472 for DPB1. Every discovery cohort repertoire had been produced on one sequencing platform. Approximately 300 gigabases of sequencing data and tens of millions of unique TCR sequences made up an early release that covered under 750 HLA-typed donors. High-throughput TCR immunosequencing, statistical association of individual TCRs with disease status, and machine learning were combined to predict cytomegalovirus infection status. In a later genetic analysis, genome-wide SNP genotypes for about three fifths of the roughly 670 donors were used, and that subset was treated as a discovery cohort. Four or five DR-DQ haplotypes were treated as single units for association and clustering because of strong linkage in the cohort. To decide whether each TCR beta V gene segment behaved as functional or pseudogenic, an earlier analysis of some 600 of the donors relied on high-throughput TCR beta sequencing. Rather than using new phenotypic data, the later analysis identified candidate immune exposures from TCR beta sequences and from how often those sequences occurred across donors. A later analysis re-examined previously published TCR beta repertoires from 600 to 700 donors and added high-resolution HLA genotyping to investigate patterns of TCR occurrence. Alongside the repertoire data, information on donor age, sex, ethnicity and CMV serostatus was compiled. The investigation overall reported the following: Several of the top co-occurrence clusters appeared to be linked to parvovirus B19, influenza, CMV and Epstein-Barr virus, according to a later analysis. The authors suggested that the approach could potentially be extended to other disease states and immunological phenotypes. Specific HLA alleles were associated with 15,000 to 20,000 TCR beta sequences at a false discovery rate of 0.05 in a later analysis. A later genetic analysis reported fewer N-insertions in productive TCRs among donors in an Asian-associated ancestry cluster than the roughly 670-donor mean. In an earlier analysis of fewer than 750 of the donors, most TCR beta V segments were observed in productive rearrangements about 87% or about 30% of the time, broadly matching IMGT annotations. When HLA alleles, especially DR and DQ, strongly co-occurred, TCR associations were difficult to assign to individual alleles. While some public TCRs were present in many individuals, most TCR sequences turned up only very rarely across donors. A cluster of highly shared sequence variants was judged likely to represent a technical artifact of the sequencing pipeline. The study listed 150 to 200 TCR beta chains as associated with cytomegalovirus. In a later analysis, TCR association rates were found to vary across HLA loci, with the most associated TCRs seen for DRB1 alleles and the fewest for HLA-C alleles. Because HLA typing was unavailable for some donors at each locus, only the typed subset was used in association tests. According to a later analysis, most CMV-associated TCR beta chains appeared to be HLA-restricted, and the HLA associations seemed to be driven largely by CMV exposure. Correlated functional status among segregating V segments might reflect linkage disequilibrium, but an unknown experimental factor could not be ruled out. In vitro tests confirmed that a few of the cytomegalovirus-associated TCR beta chains recognize cytomegalovirus antigens. A later genetic analysis associated a missense DCLRE1C variant with V-gene and J-gene trimming of TCR beta chains, and an independent cohort replicated the association. Roughly uniform sequencing depth across donors was assumed in presence/absence analyses, although this assumption may not hold. Because the 87-base-pair reads could not distinguish some IMGT-functional V segments, including TRBV6-2 and TRBV6-3, those segments were excluded. In a later analysis, HLA-associated TCR beta chains were found to be more clonally expanded and to have lower generation probabilities than equally common non-associated chains. In both the original and validation cohorts, the classifier was reported to diagnose cytomegalovirus status with high specificity and sensitivity. This cohort had only TCR beta chains sequenced, and the lack of alpha or paired-chain data limited which features could be detected. Because counts were too low, seventeen rarely observed V segments, including chromosome 9 orphons, were excluded from the earlier analysis of around 640 of the donors. A further reported finding was that TCR beta sequences accurately predicted the HLA-A and HLA-B alleles for most subjects in the first cohort. CMV serostatus was the only immune exposure information available for the cohort.

The library was obtained by the immunoSEQ multiplex PCR assay. For the multiplex PCR, a mixture combining 60 forward primers for TCR Vbeta segments and 13 reverse primers for TCR Jbeta segments was used. Amplification of the CDR3 region of rearranged TCR beta genes was performed with a multiplex PCR assay on genomic DNA. On the Illumina HiSeq System, the amplified TCR beta libraries were sequenced as 87-base-pair reads. For the original study's pipeline: A later analysis tallied some 79 million unique TCR beta chains across the 666 repertoires, and about 10 million of those chains were shared by two or more donors. Raw reads were error-corrected and collapsed into unique sequences with a nearest-neighbor algorithm that merged closely related sequences to remove PCR and sequencing errors. To assign V, D and J gene segments, CDR3 sequences were aligned to IMGT reference sequences. For a sequence to be retained, a match of at least six nucleotides to both a V gene segment and a J gene segment was required. A rearrangement counted as productive if the CDR3 had no stop codons and remained in frame with V and J, and every other rearrangement counted as non-productive. CDR3 was defined by IMGT convention, running from the second conserved V-encoded cysteine to the conserved J-encoded phenylalanine. Sequences without an unambiguous match to a single V gene segment were excluded from the earlier analysis of about 630 of the donors. In an earlier analysis of roughly 500 of the donors, V segments were called functional above 56.7% productive rearrangements and were called segregating when the between-donor standard deviation exceeded 5%. A statistical classification framework was built to diagnose cytomegalovirus status from the catalog of TCR beta chain sequences. In a later analysis, TCR nucleotide sequences were compared against IMGT/GENE-DB human TR gene sequences so that V and J genes could be assigned. The TCRdist pipeline was used in a later analysis to assign CDR3 sequences and most-parsimonious VDJ recombination scenarios. In a later analysis, every TCR beta chain was defined by the combination of its CDR3 amino acid sequence and its V-gene family, and reads without a unique V-gene family were dropped. In a later analysis, 450 to 600 highly shared, low-generation-probability nucleotide sequences were removed to address suspected cross-contamination and a sequencing artifact. A later analysis calculated a clonal expansion index for each public chain from normalized within-repertoire ranks of inferred template counts. In a later analysis, generation probabilities were computed with a VDJ recombination model fitted to out-of-frame rearrangements, and the resulting probabilities were checked against IGoR. In a later analysis, TCR-TCR, TCR-HLA and TCR-CMV co-occurrence was scored with hypergeometric tests, and a repertoire-size bias correction was applied to TCR pairs. False discovery rates were estimated in a later analysis by permuting HLA or CMV assignments 20 times. A later analysis grouped co-occurring TCRs with DBSCAN, adding TCRdist sequence similarity when clustering within HLA-allele-positive subsets. Co-occurrence clustering excluded repertoires with fewer than 30,000 or more than 120,000 public chains, plus five with anomalous nucleotide sharing. Drawn from immuneACCESS, this table holds only the in-frame rearrangements with V and J called that TCRdb kept. Clones are partly lost; checked studies trace under half to an unresolved V gene and leave the rest unexplained. V and J calls and clone size are given by that table; D and trimming were obtained from the DNA. This sample holds some 200,000 clones; approximately 83% were observed only once. Approximately 0.71% of the sample is held by the ten biggest clonotypes.

As concerns this clone: Its antigen remains undetermined. Base qualities are not provided; no much larger clone lies one nucleotide away.

Via the germline V gene (reference sequence), CDR1 is LNHNV and CDR2 YYDKDF. The germline V and J ends show losses of 1 base and 10 bases respectively, and no gene match explains 3 bases of the junction. The CDR3 has 13 amino acids, counting the end cysteine and phenylalanine. Left in the record is the CDR3 DNA by itself, 39 bases read in frame from the first base. The cohort was made up of 500 to 850 healthy bone marrow donors. Cohort members were all nominally healthy when sampled, although unrecorded immune exposures were likely present. The donor was CMV seronegative and was included in the group of about 400 seronegative cohort members. Every donor gave a peripheral blood sample, and the peripheral blood mononuclear cells from that sample were used for TCR beta sequencing. Genomic DNA extraction from the blood cell samples was performed with the Qiagen DNeasy Blood Extraction Kit.

This sequence uses TRBV15 and TRBJ2-1; 8 junctional bases match TRBD2. The receptor was derived from a boy younger than 10 in good health and CMV-seronegative. Material for sequencing was PBMCs. The nucleotides read TGTGCCACCAGCAGAGGGGAGCGGGGGGAGCAGTTCTTC. This yields the protein CATSRGERGEQFF.